This TCR beta chain originates from a study of OX40 agonist ivuxolimab in advanced cancers. The ends lost 3 bases at V and 8 bases at J; junction bases unmatched: 15. Germline assignment: CDR1 SGHRS and CDR2 YFSETQ. This CDR3 contains 18 residues. Libraries were prepared by immunoSEQ multiplex PCR; TCRdb keeps only in-frame clonotypes and omits some of them. The sample lists about 79,000 clones; about 88% were seen once. The gene calls are TRBV5-1 and TRBJ2-1; TRBD2 matches at 12 bases. The receptor's source is an adult with an advanced solid tumor such as melanoma, head and neck, liver or kidney cancer. This specimen was CD4+ or CD8+ T cells sorted from blood, taken in a trial of the OX40 agonist ivuxolimab. CDR3: CASSWGWASGRADDEQFF. CDR3 nucleotide sequence: TGCGCCAGCAGCTGGGGCTGGGCTAGCGGGAGGGCCGACGATGAGCAGTTCTTC.